This TCR beta chain was documented in a study of Ad26.COV2.S vaccination and SARS-CoV-2 variants. Libraries were prepared by immunoSEQ multiplex PCR; TCRdb keeps only in-frame clonotypes and omits some of them. The sample has approximately 400,000 clones; roughly 80% are singletons. Study findings and constraints: Higher spike-specific TCR breadth was found in vaccine recipients than in placebo recipients.

Concerning this clone itself: The antigen is undetermined.

Treatment reported: over 15 received Ad26.COV2.S at low or high dose, single or two shots; about 5 received placebo; per-sample allocation not given. All samples were drawn on day 63, counting from the first vaccine or placebo injection. This CDR3 is built from 14 residues. Germline V gene lookup returns CDR1 SNHLY and CDR2 FYNNEI. V gave up 2 bases and J gave up 7 bases, with 12 bases separating them. The TCR comes from a person between 18 and 65 years old who received the Ad26.COV2.S COVID-19 vaccine or a placebo. This specimen consisted of peripheral blood, obtained in a trial of Ad26.COV2.S vaccine versus placebo. The rearrangement joins TRBV2 to TRBJ2-1; D is possibly TRBD2 (5 bases). The CDR3, as DNA: TGTGCCAGCAGTGAAAAGGAAGGACTGAATGAGCAGTTCTTC. Translation: CASSEKEGLNEQFF.